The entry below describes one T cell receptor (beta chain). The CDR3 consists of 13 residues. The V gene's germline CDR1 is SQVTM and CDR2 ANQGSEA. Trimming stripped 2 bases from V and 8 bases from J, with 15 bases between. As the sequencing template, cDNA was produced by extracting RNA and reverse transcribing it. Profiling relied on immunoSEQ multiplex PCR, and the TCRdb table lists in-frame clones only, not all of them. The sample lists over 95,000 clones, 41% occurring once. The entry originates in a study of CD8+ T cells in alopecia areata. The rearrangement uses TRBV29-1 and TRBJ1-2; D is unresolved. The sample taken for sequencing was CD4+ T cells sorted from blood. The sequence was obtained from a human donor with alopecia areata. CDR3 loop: CSVEHQDGWGYTF. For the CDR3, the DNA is TGCAGCGTTGAACACCAAGACGGTTGGGGCTACACCTTC.